One and the same sample provided the 7 T cell receptor beta chains below, sequenced in a study of control samples from healthy donors and cancer patients. Profiling relied on immunoSEQ multiplex PCR, and the TCRdb table lists in-frame clones only, not all of them. The data show over 150,000 clones, approximately 92% seen once. The sample taken for sequencing was blood. The receptors originated from a woman between 40 and 55 years old in good health.

V gene TRBV2 combines with J gene TRBJ1-6, with D perhaps matching TRBD1 (5 bases). Between the trimmed V and J ends, which lost 7 bases and 0 bases, there was a span of 10 bases. The CDR3 runs 15 residues. Germline V lookup: CDR1 SNHLY, CDR2 FYNNEI. The CDR3 sequence is CASKGQSSYNSPLHF. The CDR3 DNA reads TGTGCCAGCAAGGGGCAGAGCTCCTATAATTCACCCCTCCACTTT.

This clone was detected only a few times. The V gene is TRBV5-1, the J gene TRBJ1-2; TRBD1 is a possible D gene (5 bases). The CDR3 spans 14 residues. CDR1 SGHRS and CDR2 YFSETQ come from the germline V gene. V was shortened by 3 bases and J by 7 bases, with 16 bases between the two germline ends. The CDR3, as DNA: TGCGCCAGCAGCTCTGCAGGTGGGGGTTTTGGCTACACCTTC. Its protein product is CASSSAGGGFGYTF.

The chain recombines TRBV29-1 with TRBJ2-5; TRBD1 agrees at 7 bases. CDR1 and CDR2 (germline): SQVTM, ANQGSEA. This CDR3 has 14 amino acids. Trimming at V came to 6 bases and at J to 4 bases, leaving 11 bases not matched to a gene. CDR3 in amino acids: CSVVRQGRPETQYF. The DNA of the CDR3 is TGCAGCGTCGTAAGACAGGGAAGGCCAGAGACCCAGTACTTC.

This sequence joins TRBV14 and TRBJ1-1; D is unclear. The V end was cut by 4 bases, the J end by 4 bases, with 16 bases between. Germline CDR1 is SGHDN and CDR2 is FVKESK. CDR3 length: 15 residues. CDR3 in DNA: TGTGCCAGCAGCCTCTCCGGGAGGGCAGGCACTGAAGCTTTCTTT. Residues: CASSLSGRAGTEAFF.

The V and J genes are TRBV6-5 and TRBJ2-7, with D possibly being TRBD1 (6 bases). CDR3 size: 13 residues. Trimming took 10 bases from V and 2 from J, leaving 15 bases between them. The V gene's germline CDR1 is MNHEY and CDR2 SVGAGI. CDR3 bases: TGTGCCATCCGGCAGGGGTTAGCCTACGAGCAGTACTTC. Protein: CAIRQGLAYEQYF.

The gene calls are TRBV7-9 and TRBJ2-7, with D possibly being TRBD2 (5 bases). The CDR3 sequence is 13 residues long. CDR1 and CDR2 (germline): SEHNR, FQNEAQ (reference sequence). Trimming left V 5 bases short and J 2 bases short, with 10 bases between. CDR3 sequence reads: CASSPDYTYEQYF. In DNA form, the CDR3 reads TGTGCCAGCAGCCCCGACTATACCTACGAGCAGTACTTC.

The chain has TRBV19 and TRBJ2-3; no clear D gene. Germline-derived CDR1 and CDR2 are LNHDA and SQIVND (reference sequence). This CDR3 comprises 15 residues. V lost 5 bases and J 0 bases, leaving 12 bases between the germline ends. In DNA form, the CDR3 reads TGTGCCAGTAGTCTTGAAATCCTTAGCACAGATACGCAGTATTTT. Translation gives CASSLEILSTDTQYF.